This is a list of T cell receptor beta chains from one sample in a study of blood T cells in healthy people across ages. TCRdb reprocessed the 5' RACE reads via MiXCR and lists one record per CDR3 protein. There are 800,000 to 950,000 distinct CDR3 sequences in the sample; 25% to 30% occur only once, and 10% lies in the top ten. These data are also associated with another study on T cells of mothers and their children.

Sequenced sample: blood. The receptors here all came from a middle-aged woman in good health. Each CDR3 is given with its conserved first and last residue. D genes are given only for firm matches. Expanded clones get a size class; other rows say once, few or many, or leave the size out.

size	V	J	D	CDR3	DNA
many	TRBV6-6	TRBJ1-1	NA	CASTPDGRTEAFF	TGTGCCAGCACTCCAGACGGACGTACTGAAGCTTTCTTT
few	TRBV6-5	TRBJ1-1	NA	CASSSQTNTEAFF	TGTGCCAGCAGTTCCCAGACGAACACTGAAGCTTTCTTT
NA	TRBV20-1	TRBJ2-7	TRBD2	CSARRTSGGGGEQYF	TGCAGTGCTAGGCGGACTAGCGGGGGGGGAGGGGAGCAGTACTTC
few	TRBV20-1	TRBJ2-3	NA	CSARTSPPTDTQYF	TGCAGTGCTAGAACGAGCCCCCCCACAGATACGCAGTATTTT
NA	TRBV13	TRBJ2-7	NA	CASSIMARKYEQYF	TGTGCCAGCAGCATAATGGCCCGTAAGTACGAGCAGTACTTC
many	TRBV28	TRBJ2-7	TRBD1	CASRGTGGAYEQYF	TGTGCCAGCAGAGGGACAGGGGGCGCGTACGAGCAGTACTTC
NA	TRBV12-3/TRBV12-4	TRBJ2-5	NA	CASSLSATAPSQETQYF	TGTGCCAGCAGTTTATCAGCGACAGCTCCCTCTCAAGAGACCCAGTACTTC
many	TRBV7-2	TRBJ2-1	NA	CASSLSSDSYNEQFF	TGTGCCAGCAGCTTATCGAGTGACAGTTACAATGAGCAGTTCTTC
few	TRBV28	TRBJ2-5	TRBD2	CASSLPTSGGTREETQYF	TGTGCCAGCAGTTTACCGACTAGCGGGGGGACGCGGGAAGAGACCCAGTACTTC
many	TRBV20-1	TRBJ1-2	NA	CSARAGRDVIGGYTF	TGCAGTGCTAGGGCTGGCAGGGACGTAATAGGAGGCTACACCTTC
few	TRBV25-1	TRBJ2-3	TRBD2	CASSVRGLAEDTQYF	TGTGCCAGCAGTGTCCGGGGACTAGCGGAAGATACGCAGTATTTT
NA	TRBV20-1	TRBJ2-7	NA	CSAPVPDSYEQYF	TGCAGTGCCCCAGTCCCAGATTCCTACGAGCAGTACTTC
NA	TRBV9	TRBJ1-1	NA	CASSWGRNTEAFF	TGTGCCAGCAGCTGGGGACGGAACACTGAAGCTTTCTTT
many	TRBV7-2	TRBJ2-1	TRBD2	CASSLETSGGYEQFF	TGTGCCAGCAGCTTAGAGACTAGCGGGGGGTATGAGCAGTTCTTC
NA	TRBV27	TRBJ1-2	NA	CASQAPQGDGYTF	TGTGCCAGCCAAGCACCCCAGGGTGATGGCTACACCTTC
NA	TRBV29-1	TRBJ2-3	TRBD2	CSVVDSGGRADTQYF	TGCAGCGTTGTTGATAGCGGGGGACGGGCAGATACGCAGTATTTT
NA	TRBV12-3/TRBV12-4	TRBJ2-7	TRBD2	CASSGGLDEQYF	TGTGCCAGCAGTGGGGGACTAGACGAGCAGTACTTC
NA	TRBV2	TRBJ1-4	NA	CASSRETPGAKLFF	TGTGCCAGCAGTAGAGAGACTCCTGGGGCAAAACTGTTTTTT
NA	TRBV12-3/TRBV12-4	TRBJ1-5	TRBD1	CASSSQGDGQPQHF	TGTGCCAGCAGCAGTCAGGGGGATGGGCAGCCCCAGCATTTT
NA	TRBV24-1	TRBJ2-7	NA	CATSDGRGSCEQYF	TGTGCCACCAGTGACGGACGGGGCTCCTGCGAGCAGTACTTC
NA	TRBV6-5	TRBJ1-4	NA	CASSCSMAGVNEKLFF	TGTGCCAGCAGTTGCTCGATGGCAGGGGTTAATGAAAAACTGTTTTTT
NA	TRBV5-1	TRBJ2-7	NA	CASSLTREEQYF	TGCGCCAGCAGCTTGACCAGGGAAGAGCAGTACTTC
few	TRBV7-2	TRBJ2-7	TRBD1	CAGSSATGGNEQYF	TGTGCCGGCAGCTCAGCGACAGGGGGCAACGAGCAGTACTTC
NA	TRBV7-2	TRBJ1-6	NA	CASSLGLSVRNSPLHF	TGTGCCAGCAGCTTAGGCCTGTCTGTACGGAATTCACCCCTCCACTTT
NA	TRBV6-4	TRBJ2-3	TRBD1	CAGSETGGATDTQYF	TGTGCCGGCAGCGAAACAGGGGGCGCGACAGATACGCAGTATTTT
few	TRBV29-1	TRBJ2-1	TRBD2	CSVVAGGLNEQFF	TGCAGCGTTGTGGCGGGGGGATTGAATGAGCAGTTCTTC
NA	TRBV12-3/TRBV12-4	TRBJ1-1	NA	CASSRQSLNTEAFF	TGTGCCAGCAGTCGACAGAGTTTGAACACTGAAGCTTTCTTT
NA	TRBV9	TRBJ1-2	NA	CASSVTPADYGYTF	TGTGCCAGCAGCGTTACGCCAGCGGACTATGGCTACACCTTC
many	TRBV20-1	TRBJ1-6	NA	CSARNLDSHNSPLHF	TGCAGTGCTAGGAACCTGGACAGCCATAATTCACCCCTCCACTTT
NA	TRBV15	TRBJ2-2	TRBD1	CATSRLVPGQAGTGELFF	TGTGCCACCAGCAGACTCGTCCCGGGACAGGCGGGCACCGGGGAGCTGTTTTTT
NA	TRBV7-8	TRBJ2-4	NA	CASSPLQGRDIQYF	TGTGCCAGCAGCCCACTCCAGGGGCGGGACATTCAGTACTTC
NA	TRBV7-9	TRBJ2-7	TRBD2	CPSSTTGTSGYNEQYF	TGTCCCAGCAGTACGACCGGGACTAGCGGCTACAATGAGCAGTACTTC
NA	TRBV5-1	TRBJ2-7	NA	CASSLRQALHEQYF	TGCGCCAGCAGCTTGCGCCAGGCTCTGCACGAGCAGTACTTC
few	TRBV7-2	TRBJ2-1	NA	CASSLLGGLDEQFF	TGTGCCAGCAGCTTACTGGGGGGGCTCGATGAGCAGTTCTTC
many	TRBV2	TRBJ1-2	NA	CASSETGQYGYTF	TGTGCCAGCAGCGAGACAGGACAGTATGGCTACACCTTC
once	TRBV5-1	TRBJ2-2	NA	CASSLWSGELFF	TGCGCCAGCAGCTTGTGGTCCGGGGAGCTGTTTTTT
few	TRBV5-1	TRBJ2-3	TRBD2	CASSRTSGGRPTDTQYF	TGCGCCAGCAGCCGGACTAGCGGGGGCCGACCCACAGATACGCAGTATTTT
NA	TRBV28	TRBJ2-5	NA	CASRSRTYQETQYF	TGTGCCAGCAGAAGTAGGACTTACCAAGAGACCCAGTACTTC
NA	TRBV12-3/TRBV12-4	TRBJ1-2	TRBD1	CASTLNWDSIRANYGYTF	TGTGCCAGCACCCTCAACTGGGACAGCATTAGAGCTAACTATGGCTACACCTTC
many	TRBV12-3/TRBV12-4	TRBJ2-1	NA	CASSLFSLSNEQFF	TGTGCCAGCAGTTTATTCTCGCTCAGCAATGAGCAGTTCTTC
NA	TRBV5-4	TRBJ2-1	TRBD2	CASIPPWGVAGLRFF	TGTGCCAGCATCCCCCCCTGGGGAGTAGCGGGGCTGCGGTTCTTC
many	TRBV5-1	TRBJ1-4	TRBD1	CASSPGTAREEKLFF	TGCGCCAGCAGCCCTGGGACAGCGAGAGAGGAAAAACTGTTTTTT
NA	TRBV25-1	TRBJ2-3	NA	CASSEAGMPPPGYRKTDTQYF	TGTGCCAGCAGTGAAGCCGGAATGCCCCCTCCCGGGTACAGGAAGACAGATACGCAGTATTTT
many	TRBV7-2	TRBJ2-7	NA	CASSLANPMRGPRSYEQYF	TGTGCCAGCAGCTTAGCAAATCCGATGCGGGGCCCCCGCTCCTACGAGCAGTACTTC
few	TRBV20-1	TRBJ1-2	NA	CSASLEAAANYGYTF	TGCAGTGCTAGTTTGGAGGCGGCCGCTAACTATGGCTACACCTTC
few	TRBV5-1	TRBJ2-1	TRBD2	CASSYSGTSGGTNNEQFF	TGCGCCAGCAGCTATTCCGGGACTAGCGGGGGGACGAACAATGAGCAGTTCTTC
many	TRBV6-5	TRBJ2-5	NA	CASSYSGARETQYF	TGTGCCAGCAGTTACTCGGGAGCACGAGAGACCCAGTACTTC
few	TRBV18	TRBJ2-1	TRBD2	CASSPKASGGAGFSYNEQFF	TGTGCCAGCTCACCGAAAGCTAGCGGGGGGGCCGGTTTTTCCTACAATGAGCAGTTCTTC
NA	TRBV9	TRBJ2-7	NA	CASSRGITPDEQYF	TGTGCCAGCAGCAGAGGGATTACTCCAGACGAGCAGTACTTC